The 25 T cell receptor beta chains below all came from one sample that was sequenced in a study of OX40 agonist ivuxolimab in advanced cancers. Clones were read by immunoSEQ multiplex PCR, and TCRdb kept only the in-frame ones, dropping some. The sample contains some 17,000 clones, roughly 77% of which appear only once. Sample: CD4+ or CD8+ T cells sorted from blood, taken in a trial of the OX40 agonist ivuxolimab. The receptor set was obtained from an adult with an advanced solid tumor such as melanoma, head and neck, liver or kidney cancer.

This clone was detected a few times. Within the sample, other DNA sequences also encode this same CDR3. CDR3 region: CASSYSLDSSYEQYF. The CDR3 region has the DNA TGTGCCAGCAGTTATTCTCTGGATAGCTCCTACGAGCAGTACTTC. This chain uses TRBV6-5 with TRBJ2-7; D is unclear. The CDR3 loop spans 15 amino acids. Per the germline V gene, CDR1 is MNHEY and CDR2 is SVGAGI. The V end was cut by 3 bases, the J end by 0 bases, with 12 bases between.

This chain links TRBV11-2 with TRBJ2-5; the D gene is possibly TRBD2 (5 bases). V lost 5 bases, J lost 5 bases, and 6 bases lay in between. CDR1 and CDR2 from the germline V gene are SGHAT and FQNNGV. This CDR3 region has 11 residues. The CDR3 region has the DNA TGTGCCAGCAGCCGAGGGGAGACCCAGTACTTC. This codes for CASSRGETQYF.

With regard to this clone: Possible read error: a much larger clone is one base away. This specimen includes other DNA sequences encoding the same CDR3. The chain couples TRBV2 to TRBJ2-1, with D unresolved. Trimming took off 1 base at V and 3 bases at J, with 10 bases between the two ends. Germline assignment: CDR1 SNHLY and CDR2 FYNNEI. This CDR3 spans 15 amino acids. The CDR3: CASSEGPSIYNEQFF. As DNA, the CDR3 is TGTGCCAGCAGTGAAGGACCCAGTATCTACAATGAGCAGTTCTTC.

This chain connects TRBV6-5 to TRBJ1-1, with unresolved D. This CDR3 is built from 14 residues. Trimming stripped 2 bases from V and 4 bases from J, with 11 bases between. Per germline, CDR1 MNHEY and CDR2 SVGAGI. CDR3 bases: TGTGCCAGCAGTTACACCCTACTTTCCACTGAAGCTTTCTTT. Protein: CASSYTLLSTEAFF.

By share of the sample, this clone is medium-sized (0.01 to 0.1%). The rearrangement joins TRBV15 to TRBJ1-2; TRBD1 aligns across 7 bases. Germline V gene lookup returns CDR1 LNHNV and CDR2 YYDKDF (reference sequence). The J segment lost 0 bases and the V segment lost 0 bases, leaving 7 bases of the junction unmatched. CDR3 size: 17 residues. CDR3 sequence: CATSRERGRESNYGYTF. The CDR3 nucleotides read TGTGCCACCAGCAGAGAGAGGGGGCGGGAATCTAACTATGGCTACACCTTC.

CDR3 sequence reads: CASSLRQGLAKNIQYF. CDR3 nucleotide sequence: TGTGCCAGCAGCCTCAGACAGGGCTTAGCCAAAAACATTCAGTACTTC. The rearrangement uses TRBV11-3 and TRBJ2-4; 7 nucleotides match TRBD1. The CDR3 sequence is 16 residues long. CDR1 and CDR2 from the germline V gene are SGHNT and YENEEA. J lost 0 bases, V lost 5 bases, and 7 bases had no gene match.

The gene calls are TRBV10-1 and TRBJ2-2, with D unresolved. This CDR3 is built from 14 residues. The germline V and J ends were trimmed by 2 bases and 5 bases, with 9 bases remaining between them. The germline gives CDR1 WNHNN, CDR2 SYGVQD (reference sequence). The CDR3 sequence: CASSEVVGTGELFF. The CDR3 DNA reads TGCGCCAGCAGTGAGGTCGTAGGGACCGGGGAGCTGTTTTTT.

The V gene is TRBV19, the J gene TRBJ2-5; 7 nucleotides match TRBD1. The DNA end is more similar to TRBJ2-7, so the J call may be wrong. Germline CDR1 LNHDA, CDR2 SQIVND (reference sequence). The CDR3 is 13 residues long. CDR3 in DNA: TGTGCCAGTAGCCCCGGGACAGTCTACGAGCAGTACTTC. Translated: CASSPGTVYEQYF.

The V and J genes are TRBV30 and TRBJ2-2; 15 bases are shared with TRBD2. Germline CDR1 reads GTSNPN; CDR2 reads SVGIG (reference sequence). The junction had 4 bases not matched to a gene; V was cut back by 4 bases and J by 1 base. This CDR3 is built from 17 residues. CDR3 in amino acids: CAWTGLAGGLNTGELFF. The CDR3 region has the DNA TGTGCCTGGACGGGACTAGCGGGAGGACTGAACACCGGGGAGCTGTTTTTT.

The chain joins TRBV27 to TRBJ2-1; 9 bases are a match to TRBD1. Germline lookup yields CDR1 MNHEY and CDR2 SMNVEV (reference sequence). This CDR3 is built from 11 residues. V shed 5 bases, J shed 15 bases, and the junction held 5 bases outside the gene matches. CDR3 sequence reads: CASSPGTGTFF. The CDR3 region has the DNA TGTGCCAGCAGTCCAGGGACAGGGACGTTCTTC.

In its sample, this clone was seen once. The rearrangement links TRBV5-1 to TRBJ2-1, with D possibly being TRBD1 (6 bases). Germline V gene sequence: CDR1 SGHRS, CDR2 YFSETQ. This CDR3 is built from 16 residues. V was cut by 3 bases and J by 0 bases, with 13 bases left in between. Written as DNA, the CDR3 is TGCGCCAGCAGCTCGCACAGGGTAAGCTCCTACAATGAGCAGTTCTTC. Protein sequence: CASSSHRVSSYNEQFF.

This rearrangement joins TRBV6-5 to TRBJ2-7; possibly TRBD1 for D (5 bases). Trimming shortened V by 5 bases and J by 3 bases, and 14 bases separated the two germline ends. The germline CDR1 and CDR2 sequences are MNHEY and SVGAGI. The CDR3 has 14 residues. Here the CDR3 reads CASSRTSSVYEQYF. CDR3 coding DNA: TGTGCCAGCAGTCGGACATCCTCTGTCTACGAGCAGTACTTC.

The J gene is TRBJ2-7, the V gene TRBV9; TRBD2 aligns across 8 bases. The CDR3 loop spans 14 amino acids. Per germline, CDR1 SGDLS and CDR2 YYNGEE. J gave up 2 bases and V 0 bases, and 1 base lay outside the gene matches. CDR3 sequence (DNA): TGTGCCAGCAGCGTAGCAGCGGGGGCCTACGAGCAGTACTTC. This encodes CASSVAAGAYEQYF.

This clone came up a few times. The CDR3 protein is CASSLAGGYNEQFF. The CDR3 nucleotides are TGTGCCAGCTCGCTAGCGGGGGGGTACAATGAGCAGTTCTTC. The genes are TRBV27 and TRBJ2-1; the match to TRBD2 covers 12 bases. The CDR3 runs 14 residues. The germline CDR1 and CDR2 sequences are MNHEY and SMNVEV (reference sequence). V dropped 8 bases and J dropped 4; count of bases not matched to a gene: 3.

J is TRBJ2-1 and V is TRBV9, with D perhaps TRBD2 (5 bases). Germline V lookup: CDR1 SGDLS, CDR2 YYNGEE. The CDR3 has 15 amino acids. Trimming shortened V by 1 base and J by 0 bases, and 8 bases separated the two germline ends. Here the CDR3 reads CASSVQGSSYNEQFF. Here the CDR3 DNA reads TGTGCCAGCAGCGTACAAGGGAGCTCCTACAATGAGCAGTTCTTC.

This clone came up a few times. The chain uses TRBV28 and TRBJ1-2; TRBD1 might be the D (5 bases). This CDR3 contains 15 residues. Germline V gene sequence: CDR1 MDHEN, CDR2 SYDVKM. Trimming removed 2 bases from V and 8 bases from J, with 18 bases in between. The CDR3, as DNA: TGTGCCAGCAGTTTAGTTGGGCAGGGCGGACTCGGCTACACCTTC. Translated, it gives CASSLVGQGGLGYTF.

This CDR3 is CASSTDRSSYNEQFF. In DNA, the CDR3 is TGTGCCAGCTCCACGGACAGAAGCTCCTACAATGAGCAGTTCTTC. The gene calls are TRBV18 and TRBJ2-1, with a possible D match to TRBD1 (6 bases). Trimming removed 6 bases from V and 0 bases from J, with 12 bases in between. Germline-derived CDR1 and CDR2 are KGHSH and LQKENI. The CDR3 has 15 amino acids.

The V gene is TRBV28, the J gene TRBJ2-3, with TRBD2 matching over 15 bases. J lost 4 bases, V lost 3 bases, and 11 bases had no gene match. Looked up from germline, CDR1 is MDHEN and CDR2 is SYDVKM. This CDR3 comprises 19 residues. CDR3 nucleotide sequence: TGTGCCAGCAGTTTTGGACTAGCGGGAGGGCCGGATCTCGCAGATACGCAGTATTTT. Protein sequence: CASSFGLAGGPDLADTQYF.

The CDR3: CASSLKPGGLVYEQYF. The CDR3 region has the DNA TGTGCCAGCAGCTTGAAACCAGGGGGCCTCGTTTACGAGCAGTACTTC. The chain is built from TRBV7-6 and TRBJ2-7; 8 bases map to TRBD1. CDR1 is SGHVS, CDR2 FNYEAQ, per germline. Trimming at V came to 3 bases and at J to 4 bases, leaving 11 bases not matched to a gene. The CDR3 loop spans 16 amino acids.

The rearrangement links TRBV30 to TRBJ2-7, with D perhaps given as TRBD1 or TRBD2 (5 bases each). This CDR3 has 12 amino acids. Trimming removed 0 bases from V and 4 bases from J, with 7 bases in between. In germline, CDR1 is GTSNPN, CDR2 SVGIG (reference sequence). For the CDR3, the DNA is TGTGCCTGGAGTGTCGGGGCTTACGAGCAGTACTTC. As protein: CAWSVGAYEQYF.

The chain uses TRBV5-1 and TRBJ2-2; D remains unclear. Germline-derived CDR1 and CDR2 are SGHRS and YFSETQ. The CDR3 is 12 residues long. V was trimmed by 3 bases and J by 8 bases, leaving 8 bases between them. CDR3: CASSSLGGELFF. CDR3 coding DNA: TGCGCCAGCAGCTCCCTAGGTGGGGAGCTGTTTTTT.

This clone was observed a few times. This rearrangement joins TRBV6-5 to TRBJ1-2, with D possibly being TRBD1 (6 bases). V shed 6 bases and J shed 0 bases, with 14 bases lying between them. Germline assignment: CDR1 MNHEY and CDR2 SVGAGI. CDR3 length equals 15 residues. The CDR3 sequence is CASRGRDKANYGYTF. CDR3 nucleotides: TGTGCCAGCAGAGGAAGGGACAAAGCTAACTATGGCTACACCTTC.

V and J are TRBV4-1 and TRBJ2-3; the match to TRBD2 covers 9 bases. The V gene end was trimmed by 3 bases and the J gene end by 14 bases; junction bases not matched to a gene: 12. The length of the CDR3 is 14 residues. Germline values: CDR1 MGHRA, CDR2 YSYEKL. The CDR3 nucleotides are TGCGCCAGCAGCCAGGCCCTTAGCGGGGGCTCGGTGTATTTT. Amino acids: CASSQALSGGSVYF.

The chain combines TRBV15 with TRBJ2-7; the D gene is possibly TRBD2 (6 bases). The germline CDR1 and CDR2 sequences are LNHNV and YYDKDF (reference sequence). The length of the CDR3 is 15 residues. V gave up 0 bases and J gave up 0 bases, with 9 bases separating them. CDR3 sequence (DNA): TGTGCCACCAGCAGAGATATCGGGAGCTCCTACGAGCAGTACTTC. As protein: CATSRDIGSSYEQYF.

Regarding this clone: Germline and junction disagree at one end, which may indicate a read error. The chain links TRBV6-1 to TRBJ2-2; a possible D gene is TRBD2 (6 bases). CDR1 is MNHNS, CDR2 SASEGT, per germline. This CDR3 has 12 amino acids. The CDR3 loop is CAIPRRTGGLFF. The CDR3 bases are TGTGCCATCCCGCGGCGGACCGGGGGGCTGTTTTTT.